This TCR beta chain was sequenced in a study of OX40 agonist ivuxolimab in advanced cancers. Study-wide points: Expanded clones belonging to CD8+ T cells outnumbered, on average, those of CD4+.

Sequencing used immunoSEQ multiplex PCR; TCRdb keeps in-frame clones, though not all of them. The repertoire includes 70,000 to 75,000 clones, about 90% of them detected once, and roughly 0.45% sits in the top ten. As regards this clone: Its antigen is currently unknown.

Trimming took 2 bases from V and 3 from J; bases not matched to a gene: 9. There are 16 residues in the CDR3. The germline CDR1 and CDR2 sequences are SGHTA and FQGNSA. The chain couples TRBV7-2 to TRBJ2-5; 7 positions agree with TRBD2. This specimen consisted of CD4+ or CD8+ T cells sorted from blood, obtained in a trial of the OX40 agonist ivuxolimab. The TCR sequence derives from an adult with an advanced solid tumor such as melanoma, head and neck, liver or kidney cancer. The CDR3 sequence is CASSLNLLADKETQYF. The CDR3 DNA is TGTGCCAGCAGCTTAAATCTGCTAGCGGATAAAGAGACCCAGTACTTC.